This T cell receptor beta chain was documented in a study of CD8+CD57+ T cells in acquired aplastic anemia. CDR3 and TCR beta VDJ profiling relied on a genomic DNA template. TCRdb reanalysed the reads using MiXCR and keeps one entry per CDR3 protein. The sample holds some 410,000 distinct CDR3 sequences, 60% to 80% seen once. This clonotype was observed many times. Its antigen is unknown. General study points: Levels of CD8+ Simpson's diversity were not significantly distinct in patients versus controls.

The CDR3 runs 13 residues. Looked up from germline, CDR1 is MNHNS and CDR2 is SASEGT. Trimming took 4 bases from V and 4 from J; bases not matched to a gene: 2. The chain couples TRBV6-1 to TRBJ2-5; TRBD2 agrees at 8 bases. The sequence came from a human donor in good health, serving as a control. The sequenced material came from sorted CD4+, CD8+, or CD8+CD57+ T cells (not recorded which) from PBMCs. CDR3 amino acids: CASSVSGGETQYF. The CDR3, as DNA: TGTGCCAGCAGTGTAAGCGGGGGAGAGACCCAGTACTTC.